Listed below are T cell receptor beta chains from one sample, sequenced in a study of T cells in Graves' hyperthyroidism and ophthalmopathy. Each CDR3 protein gets one entry after TCRdb re-called the multiplex PCR reads with MiXCR. The sample has some 620,000 distinct CDR3 sequences, roughly 16% seen once; the top ten hold approximately 3.8%. Specimen: blood. These receptors all stem from a woman in her twenties or thirties with Graves' hyperthyroidism. Each CDR3 is given with its conserved first and last residue. The D gene is left open where the match is weak. A row's size may be missing; if present it is once, few, many or a size class.

TRBV29-1,few,TRBD2,TRBJ2-7,TGCAGCGCCCTGACTAGCGGGAACTACGAGCAGTACTTC,CSALTSGNYEQYF
TRBV5-6,.,TRBD2,TRBJ2-7,TGTGCCAGCAGCCCATGGGGACGGGGACTAGGCTCCTACGAGCAGTACTTC,CASSPWGRGLGSYEQYF
TRBV29-1,few,.,TRBJ2-1,TGCAGCGTTGTTGAGGGACGGGGGTTCTTC,CSVVEGRGFF
TRBV28,.,.,TRBJ1-4,TGTGCCAGCAGTGCTGGGGGGGTGGAAAAACTGTTTTTT,CASSAGGVEKLFF
TRBV9,.,TRBD2,TRBJ2-2,TGTGCCAGCAGCGGTGGACTAGCTCGTACCGGGGAGCTGTTTTTT,CASSGGLARTGELFF
TRBV7-9,few,.,TRBJ2-7,TGTGCCAGCAGCTTAGGAGGGTTTGGCTACGAGCAGTACTTC,CASSLGGFGYEQYF
TRBV11-3,many,TRBD2,TRBJ2-1,TGTGCCAGCAGCTCCGGACTAGTTGAGCAGTTCTTC,CASSSGLVEQFF
TRBV27,.,TRBD1,TRBJ2-7,TGTGCCAGCAGAATACGCGCGGACAGGGGGTTAAACGAGCAGTACTTC,CASRIRADRGLNEQYF
TRBV19,few,.,TRBJ1-1,TGTGCCAGTAGTATAACAGGAATGAACACTGAAGCTTTCTTT,CASSITGMNTEAFF
TRBV30,many,.,TRBJ1-5,TGTGCCTGGAGTGACAGCAATCAGCCCCAGCATTTT,CAWSDSNQPQHF
TRBV5-1,once,.,TRBJ1-1,TGCGCCAGCGGCTTTGAGGGAATGGGAACTGAAGCTTTCTTT,CASGFEGMGTEAFF
TRBV9,.,.,TRBJ2-1,TGTGCCAGCAGCCCCTCGGAACTAGCTGAGCAGTTCTTC,CASSPSELAEQFF
TRBV19,.,TRBD2,TRBJ2-1,TGTGCCAGTAGTATATCTAGCGGGGGTTCCTACAATGAGCAGTTCTTC,CASSISSGGSYNEQFF
TRBV12-3/TRBV12-4,many,.,TRBJ1-3,TGTGCCAGCAGTTTAAGGGGTGGTGGAAACACCATATATTTT,CASSLRGGGNTIYF
TRBV11-2,many,.,TRBJ2-1,TGTGCCAGCAGCTACGACACCCCGAGCTACAATGAGCAGTTCTTC,CASSYDTPSYNEQFF
TRBV19,few,.,TRBJ1-2,TGTGCCAGTAGTTACTCCGACACAAAGGACACCTATGGCTACACCTTC,CASSYSDTKDTYGYTF
TRBV3-1,few,.,TRBJ1-3,TGTGCCAGCAGCCAAGTGCCCTCTGGAAACACCATATATTTT,CASSQVPSGNTIYF
TRBV7-9,many,.,TRBJ2-5,TGTGCCAGCAGCTTAGGCCCCACAAGAGTCCAAGAGACCCAGTACTTC,CASSLGPTRVQETQYF
TRBV5-1,.,.,TRBJ2-7,TGCGCCAGCAGCCCAGGATCCGCCTACGAGCAGTACTTC,CASSPGSAYEQYF
TRBV11-2,many,.,TRBJ2-7,TGTGCCAGCAGCCCCCCGGCAGGGGCCCCCGAGCAGTACTTC,CASSPPAGAPEQYF
TRBV3-1,many,TRBD1,TRBJ1-2,TGTGCCAGCAGCCTCTGGGACAGGGGGCATGGCTACACCTTC,CASSLWDRGHGYTF
TRBV6-1,few,.,TRBJ2-1,TGTGCCAAGATCTCATTAGGCTCCCGGGAGCAGTTCTTC,CAKISLGSREQFF
TRBV28,many,.,TRBJ2-7,TGTGCCAGCAGTATTTTGACAGGTCCCTACGAGCAGTACTTC,CASSILTGPYEQYF
TRBV19,once,TRBD1,TRBJ2-1,TGTGCCAGTAGTATCGGTTCAGGGGGCGCTTCCAATGAGCAGTTCTTC,CASSIGSGGASNEQFF
TRBV7-8,many,TRBD2,TRBJ2-1,TGTGCCAGCAGCTTAGTAGTGGCGCTAGCGGGAGCACAGGCCAATGAGCAGTTCTTC,CASSLVVALAGAQANEQFF
TRBV12-3/TRBV12-4,many,.,TRBJ2-3,TGTGCCAGCACTTACCTTGGGAGCACAGATACGCAGTATTTT,CASTYLGSTDTQYF
TRBV28,.,.,TRBJ1-4,TGTGCCAGCAGTACTTGGGGGCAGGGTGAAAAACTGTTTTTT,CASSTWGQGEKLFF
TRBV25-1,.,.,TRBJ2-7,TGTGCCAGCAGTGAATATATCTACGAGCAGTACTTC,CASSEYIYEQYF
TRBV30,few,.,TRBJ2-3,TGTGCCTGGAGTAGGGGTAGCGGAGATACGCAGTATTTT,CAWSRGSGDTQYF
TRBV3-1,many,.,TRBJ1-2,TGTGCCAGCAGCCAGGAAACCGGGAACCTGAACTATGGCTACACCTTC,CASSQETGNLNYGYTF
TRBV2,few,.,TRBJ2-1,TGTGCCAGCATGGGGGGTACCTACAATGAGCAGTTCTTC,CASMGGTYNEQFF
TRBV28,many,.,TRBJ1-1,TGTGCCAGCAGTTTTCGCGGCGGGAACACTGAAGCTTTCTTT,CASSFRGGNTEAFF
TRBV27,few,TRBD2,TRBJ2-2,TGTGCCAGCAGTTTACTTAGCGGGAGGGCCATTGGTGGGGTCGGGGAGCTGTTTTTT,CASSLLSGRAIGGVGELFF
TRBV29-1,.,.,TRBJ1-2,TGCAGCGTTCAGGGAAATGGCTGCACCTTC,CSVQGNGCTF
TRBV29-1,.,TRBD1,TRBJ2-1,TGCAGCACCGGGACAGGGGTCCAGTTCTTC,CSTGTGVQFF
TRBV5-1,many,.,TRBJ1-1,TGCGCCAGCAGCTTGGCAGGCAGTCTGAACACTGAAGCTTTCTTT,CASSLAGSLNTEAFF
TRBV5-4,few,.,TRBJ2-2,TGTGCCAGCAGCTCACGAGACAGGACCACCGGGGAGCTGTTTTTT,CASSSRDRTTGELFF
TRBV12-3/TRBV12-4,many,.,TRBJ1-6,TGTGCCAGCGCCGTCGGGTGGAGCTCCTATAATTCACCCCTCCACTTT,CASAVGWSSYNSPLHF
TRBV6-2/TRBV6-3,many,.,TRBJ2-1,TGTGCCAGCAGTAGGTCGGTCTATGAGCAGTTCTTC,CASSRSVYEQFF
TRBV11-2,few,TRBD1,TRBJ2-7,TGTGCCAGCAGGACAGGGTGGGTCTACGAGCAGTACTTC,CASRTGWVYEQYF
TRBV10-3,.,TRBD1,TRBJ1-2,TGTGCCATCGGGACAGGGACAAACTATGGCTACACCTTC,CAIGTGTNYGYTF